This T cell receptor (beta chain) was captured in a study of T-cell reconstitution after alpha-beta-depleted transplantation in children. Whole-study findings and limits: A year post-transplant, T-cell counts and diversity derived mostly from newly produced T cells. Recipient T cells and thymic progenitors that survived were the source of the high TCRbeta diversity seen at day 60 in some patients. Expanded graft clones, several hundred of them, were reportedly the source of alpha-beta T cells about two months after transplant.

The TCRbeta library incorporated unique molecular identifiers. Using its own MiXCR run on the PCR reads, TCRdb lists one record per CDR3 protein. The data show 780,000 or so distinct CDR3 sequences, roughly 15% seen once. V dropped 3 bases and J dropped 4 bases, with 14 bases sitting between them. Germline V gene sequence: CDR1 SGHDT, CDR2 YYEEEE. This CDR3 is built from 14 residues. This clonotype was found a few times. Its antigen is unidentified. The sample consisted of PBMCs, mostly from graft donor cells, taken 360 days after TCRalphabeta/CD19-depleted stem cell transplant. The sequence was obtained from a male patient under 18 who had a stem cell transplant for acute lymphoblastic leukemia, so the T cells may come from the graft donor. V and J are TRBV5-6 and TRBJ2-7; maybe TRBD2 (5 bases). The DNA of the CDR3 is TGTGCCAGCAGCTACTGGACTGGAAGATACGAGCAGTACTTC. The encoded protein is CASSYWTGRYEQYF. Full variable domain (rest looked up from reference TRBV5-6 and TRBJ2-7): DAGVTQSPTHLIKTRGQQVTLRCSPKSGHDTVSWYQQALGQGPQFIFQYYEEEERQRGNFPDRFSGHQFPNYSSELNVNALLLGDSALYLCASSYWTGRYEQYFGPGTRLTVT.